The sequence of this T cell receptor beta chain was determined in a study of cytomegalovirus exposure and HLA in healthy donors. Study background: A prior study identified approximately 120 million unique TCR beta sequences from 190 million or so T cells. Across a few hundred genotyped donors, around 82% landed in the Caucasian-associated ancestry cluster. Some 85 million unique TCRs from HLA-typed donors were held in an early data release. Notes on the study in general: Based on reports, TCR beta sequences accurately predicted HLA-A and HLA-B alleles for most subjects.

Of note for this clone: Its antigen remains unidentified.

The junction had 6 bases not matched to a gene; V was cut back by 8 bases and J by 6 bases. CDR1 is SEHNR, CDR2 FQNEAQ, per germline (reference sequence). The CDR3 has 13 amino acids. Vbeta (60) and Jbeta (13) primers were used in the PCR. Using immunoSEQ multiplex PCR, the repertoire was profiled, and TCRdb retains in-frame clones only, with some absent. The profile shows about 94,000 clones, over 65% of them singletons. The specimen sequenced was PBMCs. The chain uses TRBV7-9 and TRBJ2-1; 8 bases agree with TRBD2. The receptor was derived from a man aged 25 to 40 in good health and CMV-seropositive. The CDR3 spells CASALAGRNEQFF. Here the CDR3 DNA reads TGTGCCAGCGCCCTAGCGGGTCGCAATGAGCAGTTCTTC.